The next 29 T cell receptor beta chains were all read from a single sample in a study of cytomegalovirus exposure and HLA in healthy donors. The PCR ran on 60 Vbeta and 13 Jbeta primers. The table came from immunoSEQ multiplex PCR; TCRdb's copy has only in-frame clones and leaves some out. The table for this sample gives roughly 88,000 clones. Sequences were obtained from PBMCs. These receptors originate from a man over 45 in good health and CMV-seropositive.

V and J are TRBV6-5 and TRBJ1-2; the D is unclear. The CDR3 is made up of 14 amino acids. Germline V CDR1 and CDR2: MNHEY, SVGAGI. With 0 bases removed from V and 2 bases from J, the gap between germline ends came to 7 bases. CDR3 amino acids: CASSYSSPNYGYTF. The CDR3 nucleotides read TGTGCCAGCAGTTACTCTAGCCCAAACTATGGCTACACCTTC.

V is TRBV30 and J is TRBJ2-7, with 8 positions matching TRBD2. J lost 1 base, V lost 2 bases, and 10 bases had no gene match. This CDR3 spans 16 amino acids. Germline CDR1 and CDR2: GTSNPN and SVGIG (reference sequence). CDR3 coding DNA: TGTGCCTGGAGTAATAAGGCGGGAGGAGGGTCCTACGAGCAGTACGTC. Its protein product is CAWSNKAGGGSYEQYV.

V is TRBV11-3 and J is TRBJ1-5, with D possibly being TRBD1 (6 bases). Trimming removed 2 bases at V and 3 bases at J, with 8 bases between. This CDR3 has 14 residues. Per the germline V gene, CDR1 is SGHNT and CDR2 is YENEEA. The CDR3 DNA reads as TGTGCCAGCAGCTTATCAGGGGACAATCAGCCCCAGCATTTT. This codes for CASSLSGDNQPQHF.

The chain uses TRBV6-6 and TRBJ1-5; a weak D match, TRBD1 (6 bases). V was clipped by 4 bases and J by 6 bases, with 10 bases between them. Per the germline V gene, CDR1 is MNHNY and CDR2 is SVGAGI (reference sequence). The CDR3 runs 13 residues. This chain's CDR3 is CASSSTGTQPQHF. CDR3 sequence (DNA): TGTGCCAGCAGTTCAACAGGGACTCAGCCCCAGCATTTT.

The chain recombines TRBV9 with TRBJ1-2; the D is unclear. V was pared by 0 bases and J by 2 bases, with 8 bases between. The CDR3 is 14 amino acids. Germline V lookup: CDR1 SGDLS, CDR2 YYNGEE. For the CDR3, the DNA is TGTGCCAGCAGCGTAGCTCCGGAGAACTATGGCTACACCTTC. It specifies CASSVAPENYGYTF.

The chain links TRBV6-1 to TRBJ2-7; TRBD2 agrees at 14 bases. CDR3 length: 16 residues. V gave up 4 bases and J gave up 8 bases; unmatched junction bases: 10. In germline, CDR1 is MNHNS, CDR2 SASEGT. CDR3 region: CASSARLAGGRVKQYV. The CDR3 DNA sequence: TGTGCCAGCAGTGCAAGACTAGCGGGAGGGAGGGTAAAGCAGTACGTC.

The chain joins TRBV27 to TRBJ2-3; the D gene is possibly TRBD2 (6 bases). V shed 2 bases and J shed 5 bases, with 23 bases lying between them. This CDR3 has 18 residues. Germline lookup yields CDR1 MNHEY and CDR2 SMNVEV (reference sequence). Here the CDR3 DNA reads TGTGCCAGCAGTTTACAGGGCTACGGGACTGGGGGTGGAGATACGCAGTATTTT. It yields the protein CASSLQGYGTGGGDTQYF.

The chain recombines TRBV18 with TRBJ1-5, with D uncertain. The V end was cut by 2 bases, the J end by 0 bases, with 8 bases between. This CDR3 has 15 residues. Germline V gene sequence: CDR1 KGHSH, CDR2 LQKENI. The CDR3 is CASSPGGFSNQPQHF. The CDR3 nucleotides read TGTGCCAGCTCACCAGGAGGGTTTAGCAATCAGCCCCAGCATTTT.

The chain is built from TRBV7-2 and TRBJ2-3, with D unclear. Trimming took off 4 bases at V and 2 bases at J, with 4 bases between the two ends. Per germline, CDR1 SGHTA and CDR2 FQGNSA. The CDR3 covers 12 residues. CDR3 amino acids: CASSSSTDTQYF. As DNA, the CDR3 is TGTGCCAGCAGCTCTTCCACAGATACGCAGTATTTT.

CDR3 sequence: CASSPERDMPANTEAFF. CDR3 DNA sequence: TGCGCCAGCAGCCCCGAAAGGGACATGCCAGCGAACACTGAAGCTTTCTTT. The chain combines TRBV4-3 with TRBJ1-1; weak D call: TRBD1 (6 bases). Germline V lookup: CDR1 LGHNA, CDR2 YSLEER. The length of the CDR3 is 17 residues. V was shortened by 4 bases and J by 1 base, with 19 bases between the two germline ends.

The J gene is TRBJ1-2, the V gene TRBV6-6; D remains ambiguous. Germline CDR1 reads MNHNY; CDR2 reads SVGAGI (reference sequence). V was shortened by 0 bases and J by 4 bases, with 6 bases between the two germline ends. The CDR3 covers 13 residues. The CDR3 reads CASSYSSSYGYTF. The CDR3, as DNA: TGTGCCAGCAGTTACTCGTCCAGCTATGGCTACACCTTC.

The chain recombines TRBV19 with TRBJ1-2, with 8 bases fitting TRBD1. The germline V gene has CDR1 LNHDA and CDR2 SQIVND (reference sequence). V was clipped by 6 bases and J by 5 bases; unmatched bases: 5. The CDR3 contains 13 residues. CDR3: CASSLDRGYGYTF. CDR3 nucleotides: TGTGCCAGTAGCCTTGACAGGGGATATGGCTACACCTTC.

The gene calls are TRBV7-2 and TRBJ2-7, with 7 bases aligning to TRBD1. V shed 2 bases, J shed 5 bases, and the junction held 9 bases outside the gene matches. Looked up from germline, CDR1 is SGHTA and CDR2 is FQGNSA. This CDR3 spans 15 amino acids. The CDR3 reads CASSLHRTGPNEQYF. As DNA, the CDR3 is TGTGCCAGCAGCTTACATAGGACAGGACCTAACGAGCAGTACTTC.

The chain carries TRBV6-1 and TRBJ2-2, with a possible D match to TRBD1 (6 bases). Germline V CDR1 and CDR2: MNHNS, SASEGT. This CDR3 contains 15 residues. Deletions cut 3 bases from V and 6 bases from J, with 14 bases between. The CDR3 region has the DNA TGTGCCAGCAGTGAGAACAGGGCCTCCGCCGGGGAGCTGTTTTTT. Amino acids: CASSENRASAGELFF.

The CDR3 nucleotides read TGTGCCAGCAGCTCGACAGTGAGCTCCTACAATGAGCAGTTCTTC. Its protein product is CASSSTVSSYNEQFF. This rearrangement joins TRBV5-4 to TRBJ2-1; tentative D call: TRBD1 (5 bases). The CDR3 has 15 amino acids. The V and J ends lost 3 bases and 0 bases respectively, with 10 bases between them. CDR1 is SGHNT and CDR2 is YYREEE in the germline V gene (reference sequence).

This chain links TRBV4-2 with TRBJ1-2, with no clear D. CDR1 and CDR2 (germline): LGHNA, YNFKEQ. This CDR3 contains 12 residues. The germline V and J ends were trimmed by 1 base and 8 bases, with 8 bases remaining between them. The CDR3 loop reads CASSQGARGYTF. For the CDR3, the DNA is TGTGCCAGCAGCCAAGGGGCGCGCGGCTACACCTTC.

V is TRBV5-1 and J is TRBJ2-2, with TRBD2 identical over 7 bases. Germline V lookup: CDR1 SGHRS, CDR2 YFSETQ. With V trimmed by 2 bases and J by 4 bases, 8 bases remained unmatched. The CDR3 loop spans 16 amino acids. CDR3 loop: CASSFREGGRTGELFF. The CDR3 DNA sequence: TGCGCCAGCAGCTTTAGGGAGGGAGGTCGCACCGGGGAGCTGTTTTTT.

The chain is built from TRBV6-5 and TRBJ1-2; 10 bases map to TRBD1. J lost 4 bases, V lost 5 bases, and 7 bases had no gene match. This CDR3 has 15 residues. CDR1 is MNHEY and CDR2 is SVGAGI in the germline V gene. CDR3 residues: CASSRDRGGVYGYTF. For the CDR3, the DNA is TGTGCCAGCAGTCGGGACAGGGGAGGCGTCTATGGCTACACCTTC.

CDR3 DNA sequence: TGTGCCAGCAGCCCCCGTCCCCGCTACAATGAGCAGTTCTTC. Translating it yields CASSPRPRYNEQFF. The gene calls are TRBV7-2 and TRBJ2-1; D uncertain. Germline CDR1 is SGHTA and CDR2 is FQGNSA. The CDR3 runs to 14 residues. V was trimmed by 5 bases and J by 3 bases, leaving 11 bases between them.

V and J are TRBV27 and TRBJ1-1; no firm D call. The CDR3 contains 16 residues. Trimming stripped 5 bases from V and 0 bases from J, with 16 bases between. CDR1 and CDR2 (germline): MNHEY, SMNVEV (reference sequence). DNA of the CDR3: TGTGCCAGCAGTGTCCAAGGTGGGCAGATGAACACTGAAGCTTTCTTT. It specifies CASSVQGGQMNTEAFF.

The chain carries TRBV30 and TRBJ1-5, with unresolved D. The V gene lost 2 bases and the J gene lost 9 bases, with 14 bases spanning the gap. Per germline, CDR1 GTSNPN and CDR2 SVGIG (reference sequence). The CDR3 loop spans 13 amino acids. For the CDR3, the DNA is TGTGCCTGGAGTTTGGAAGGAGGGTGGCCCCAGCATTTT. Translated: CAWSLEGGWPQHF.

This chain links TRBV28 with TRBJ2-3, with 8 bases lining up with TRBD2. Trimming removed 2 bases from V and 3 bases from J; junction bases left unmatched: 1. Germline V gene sequence: CDR1 MDHEN, CDR2 SYDVKM. The CDR3 covers 14 residues. In DNA form, the CDR3 reads TGTGCCAGCAGTTTAGCGGGAGGAACAGATACGCAGTATTTT. As protein: CASSLAGGTDTQYF.

The chain carries TRBV30 and TRBJ1-1, with D uncertain. The CDR3 totals 13 residues. The V gene lost 5 bases and the J gene lost 2 bases, with 12 bases spanning the gap. The V gene's germline CDR1 is GTSNPN and CDR2 SVGIG (reference sequence). Here the CDR3 DNA reads TGTGCCTGGGGAGTGGAGGGCAACACTGAAGCTTTCTTT. This translates into CAWGVEGNTEAFF.

This rearrangement joins TRBV11-3 to TRBJ1-1; 8 nucleotides match TRBD1. The junction had 16 bases not matched to a gene; V was cut back by 4 bases and J by 0 bases. Germline V gene data show CDR1 as SGHNT and CDR2 as YENEEA. The CDR3 has 19 amino acids. DNA for the CDR3: TGTGCCAGCAGCTCAACTGGGACAGGAGGAATTCTGATGAACACTGAAGCTTTCTTT. Translation: CASSSTGTGGILMNTEAFF.

V is TRBV9 and J is TRBJ2-1; D may be TRBD1 (5 bases). Per germline, CDR1 SGDLS and CDR2 YYNGEE. V was trimmed by 0 bases and J by 2 bases, leaving 18 bases between them. The CDR3 is made up of 18 amino acids. The CDR3 region has the DNA TGTGCCAGCAGCGTAGCCCCCCCCGAGGACATTCCCTACAATGAGCAGTTCTTC. Protein sequence: CASSVAPPEDIPYNEQFF.

The chain recombines TRBV19 with TRBJ1-1; 9 nucleotides line up with TRBD1. Losses at the gene ends were 6 bases for V and 5 bases for J; bases not matched to a gene: 7. Germline CDR1 reads LNHDA; CDR2 reads SQIVND (reference sequence). The CDR3 has 14 amino acids. CDR3 DNA sequence: TGTGCCAGTAGAGATCGGGACAGGGATACTGAAGCTTTCTTT. Amino acids: CASRDRDRDTEAFF.

The gene calls are TRBV29-1 and TRBJ1-1, with a tentative D call TRBD1 (5 bases). The CDR3 is made up of 12 amino acids. The germline V gene encodes CDR1 SQVTM and CDR2 ANQGSEA. V shed 4 bases and J shed 4 bases, with 10 bases lying between them. CDR3 sequence reads: CSVGRGPTEAFF. The CDR3 nucleotides read TGCAGCGTTGGGCGGGGCCCCACTGAAGCTTTCTTT.

The CDR3 region has the DNA TGTGCCAGTAGTCTAGGACAGGGTCTGGGACCCTATGGCTACACCTTC. It specifies CASSLGQGLGPYGYTF. The chain has TRBV19 and TRBJ1-2, with TRBD1 identical over 8 bases. With V trimmed by 5 bases and J by 4 bases, 12 bases remained unmatched. The CDR3 runs to 16 residues. CDR1 LNHDA and CDR2 SQIVND come from the germline V gene (reference sequence). The whole variable domain, remainder taken from reference TRBV19 and TRBJ1-2, is DGGITQSPKYLFRKEGQNVTLSCEQNLNHDAMYWYRQDPGQGLRLIYYSQIVNDFQKGDIAEGYSVSREKKESFPLTVTSAQKNPTAFYLCASSLGQGLGPYGYTFGSGTRLTVV.

The chain recombines TRBV28 with TRBJ2-1, with 8 nucleotides matching TRBD1. The trim removed 7 bases at V and 6 bases at J, leaving 11 bases unmatched. The germline CDR1 and CDR2 sequences are MDHEN and SYDVKM. The CDR3 consists of 15 residues. This CDR3 is CASNPGTGPSNEQFF. The CDR3 bases are TGTGCCAGCAACCCCGGGACAGGTCCTTCCAATGAGCAGTTCTTC.